Below are 14 T cell receptor beta chains sequenced from a single sample in a study of cytomegalovirus exposure and HLA in healthy donors. TCRdb's table, derived via immunoSEQ multiplex PCR, lists solely in-frame clones and lacks some. Here the sample spans 100,000 to 150,000 clones, approximately 95% being singletons. Material for sequencing was PBMCs. The receptors derive from a man aged 18 to 35 in good health and CMV-seronegative.

The sample holds one count of this clone. The V call is TRBV28, the J call TRBJ1-1; 7 bases agree with TRBD1. J was trimmed by 0 bases and V by 5 bases; bases with no gene match: 3. Germline CDR1 is MDHEN and CDR2 is SYDVKM. The CDR3 is made up of 14 amino acids. For the CDR3, the DNA is TGTGCCAGCAGTAAGGGGGCCATGAACACTGAAGCTTTCTTT. Its protein is CASSKGAMNTEAFF.

The V gene is TRBV29-1, the J gene TRBJ2-7; 9 nucleotides align to TRBD1. The CDR3 length is 13 residues. V dropped 6 bases and J dropped 2; count of bases not matched to a gene: 5. CDR1 is SQVTM, CDR2 ANQGSEA, per germline. CDR3 nucleotide sequence: TGCAGCGTCGGGGGGACAGGGCCCTACGAGCAGTACTTC. It specifies CSVGGTGPYEQYF.

The chain couples TRBV2 to TRBJ1-2, with a tentative D call TRBD1 (5 bases). Trimming shortened V by 10 bases and J by 4 bases, and 25 bases separated the two germline ends. This CDR3 contains 16 residues. Germline values: CDR1 SNHLY, CDR2 FYNNEI. Here the CDR3 DNA reads TGTGCCAACGACGGAGATGGGGCGGATTGGACCTATGGCTACACCTTC. Translation: CANDGDGADWTYGYTF.

This chain links TRBV4-3 with TRBJ2-2, with a possible D match to TRBD1 (6 bases). This CDR3 has 17 amino acids. Germline CDR1 reads LGHNA; CDR2 reads YSLEER. Trimming took off 6 bases at V and 2 bases at J, with 19 bases between the two ends. CDR3 sequence reads: CASSPTGLVSNTGELFF. The CDR3 DNA follows: TGCGCCAGCAGTCCAACAGGGTTAGTCTCAAACACCGGGGAGCTGTTTTTT.

The table lists this clone with a count of one. Other DNA sequences in this sample translate to the same CDR3. The V and J genes are TRBV20-1 and TRBJ2-7; unclear D gene. The length of the CDR3 is 11 residues. CDR1 is DFQATT and CDR2 is SNEGSKA in the germline V gene (reference sequence). V lost 2 bases, J lost 3 bases, and 5 bases lay in between. The CDR3 coding sequence is TGCAGTGCTAGATCGGGCTACGAGCAGTACTTC. Its protein is CSARSGYEQYF.

This chain connects TRBV5-4 to TRBJ1-2, with 9 bases identical to TRBD1. J lost 2 bases, V lost 4 bases, and 6 bases had no gene match. Germline-derived CDR1 and CDR2 are SGHNT and YYREEE (reference sequence). There are 15 residues in the CDR3. The CDR3 sequence is CASSLDDRGNYGYTF. CDR3 in DNA: TGTGCCAGCAGCCTGGACGACAGGGGGAACTATGGCTACACCTTC.

V gene TRBV2 combines with J gene TRBJ1-5, with TRBD1 matching over 8 bases. Looked up from germline, CDR1 is SNHLY and CDR2 is FYNNEI. With 6 bases clipped from V and 5 bases from J, the junction kept 6 bases outside the gene matches. The CDR3 contains 14 residues. The chain's CDR3 is CASSAGTGYQPQHF. The CDR3 DNA reads as TGTGCCAGCAGCGCCGGGACAGGCTATCAGCCCCAGCATTTT.

This chain links TRBV9 with TRBJ2-1; D might be TRBD1 (5 bases). The V end was cut by 0 bases, the J end by 7 bases, with 11 bases between. From germline, CDR1 is SGDLS and CDR2 YYNGEE. The CDR3 loop spans 14 amino acids. In DNA form, the CDR3 reads TGTGCCAGCAGCGTAGCGCAGGGCGAAAATGAGCAGTTCTTC. It encodes CASSVAQGENEQFF.

V usage is TRBV30 and J usage is TRBJ2-2; D might be TRBD2 (5 bases). The CDR3 is 12 residues long. V lost 0 bases and J 7 bases, leaving 6 bases between the germline ends. Germline lookup yields CDR1 GTSNPN and CDR2 SVGIG (reference sequence). The CDR3 spells CAWSVRGGELFF. In DNA form, the CDR3 reads TGTGCCTGGAGTGTACGGGGCGGGGAGCTGTTTTTT.

The CDR3 region has the DNA TGCGCCAGCCGCTCGACGGGCACTGAAGCTTTCTTT. It translates to CASRSTGTEAFF. V is TRBV5-1 and J is TRBJ1-1; D remains ambiguous. V dropped 7 bases and J dropped 4 bases, with 11 bases sitting between them. The CDR3 length is 12 residues. Per germline, CDR1 SGHRS and CDR2 YFSETQ. Complete variable domain (other parts from reference TRBV5-1 and TRBJ1-1): KAGVTQTPRYLIKTRGQQVTLSCSPISGHRSVSWYQQTPGQGLQFLFEYFSETQRNKGNFPGRFSGRQFSNSRSEMNVSTLELGDSALYLCASRSTGTEAFFGQGTRLTVV.

This chain uses TRBV2 with TRBJ1-4; D remains ambiguous. With 5 bases removed from V and 0 bases from J, the gap between germline ends came to 19 bases. Looked up from germline, CDR1 is SNHLY and CDR2 is FYNNEI. The CDR3 has 18 residues. As DNA, the CDR3 is TGTGCCAGCAGTCTTACGGGATATTGGGCCCCAACTAATGAAAAACTGTTTTTT. Protein sequence: CASSLTGYWAPTNEKLFF. Variable domain in full (rest from reference TRBV2 and TRBJ1-4): EPEVTQTPSHQVTQMGQEVILRCVPISNHLYFYWYRQILGQKVEFLVSFYNNEISEKSEIFDDQFSVERPDGSNFTLKIRSTKLEDSAMYFCASSLTGYWAPTNEKLFFGSGTQLSVL.

The CDR3 DNA sequence: TGTGCCAGCAGCGTAGAGATGGGAGGTAATGAAAAACTGTTTTTT. Its protein is CASSVEMGGNEKLFF. The rearrangement links TRBV9 to TRBJ1-4; D gene ambiguous. The CDR3 sequence is 15 residues long. Germline assignment: CDR1 SGDLS and CDR2 YYNGEE. Trimming took 0 bases from V and 4 from J, leaving 10 bases between them. Supplemented by reference TRBV9 and TRBJ1-4, the full variable domain reads DSGVTQTPKHLITATGQRVTLRCSPRSGDLSVYWYQQSLDQGLQFLIQYYNGEERAKGNILERFSAQQFPDLHSELNLSSLELGDSALYFCASSVEMGGNEKLFFGSGTQLSVL.

J is TRBJ1-1 and V is TRBV19; 9 bases agree with TRBD1. With 7 bases clipped from V and 0 bases from J, the junction kept 6 bases outside the gene matches. There are 15 residues in the CDR3. Germline V gives CDR1 LNHDA, CDR2 SQIVND (reference sequence). The CDR3 reads CASIRQGDMNTEAFF. The CDR3 nucleotides are TGTGCCAGTATCCGACAGGGGGACATGAACACTGAAGCTTTCTTT.

The chain joins TRBV7-9 to TRBJ1-5, with D possibly TRBD1 on 5 matching bases. V was pared by 2 bases and J by 5 bases, with 10 bases between. The germline V gene encodes CDR1 SEHNR and CDR2 FQNEAQ (reference sequence). CDR3 length equals 14 residues. The CDR3 loop is CASSLSWGDQPQHF. The CDR3 coding sequence is TGTGCCAGCAGCTTATCCTGGGGGGATCAGCCCCAGCATTTT.